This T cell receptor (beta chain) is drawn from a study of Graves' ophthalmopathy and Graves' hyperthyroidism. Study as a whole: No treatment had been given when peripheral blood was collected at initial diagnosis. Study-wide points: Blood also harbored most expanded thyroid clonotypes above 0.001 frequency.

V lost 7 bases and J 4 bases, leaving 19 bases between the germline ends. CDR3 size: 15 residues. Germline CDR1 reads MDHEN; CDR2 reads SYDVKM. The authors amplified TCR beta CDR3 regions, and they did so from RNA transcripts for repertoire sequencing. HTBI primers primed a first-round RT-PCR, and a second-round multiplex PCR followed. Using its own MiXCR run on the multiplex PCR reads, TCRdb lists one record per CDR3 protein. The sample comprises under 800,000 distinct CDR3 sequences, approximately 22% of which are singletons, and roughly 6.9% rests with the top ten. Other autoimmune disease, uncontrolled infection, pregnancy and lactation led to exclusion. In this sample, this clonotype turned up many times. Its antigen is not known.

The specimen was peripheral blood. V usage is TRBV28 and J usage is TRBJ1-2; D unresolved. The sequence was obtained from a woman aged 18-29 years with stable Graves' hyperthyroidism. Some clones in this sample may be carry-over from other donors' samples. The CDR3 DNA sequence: TGTGCCAGCAAACCTTCAGCCACCCAAGGCTATGGCTACACCTTC. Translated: CASKPSATQGYGYTF.